The 19 T cell receptor beta chains given below trace back to one sample, sequenced in a study of blood T cell repertoires in COVID-19. Clones were sequenced by immunoSEQ multiplex PCR, and TCRdb holds only the in-frame ones, with some missing. The table has around 260,000 clones, over 65% seen once. The sequenced sample consisted of peripheral blood. Receptors originate from a man aged 55-75 years who had recovered from COVID-19.

This chain joins TRBV23-1 and TRBJ2-1; 8 nucleotides match TRBD2. TRBV23-1 is placed among ORFs of uncertain function. With V trimmed by 4 bases and J by 9 bases, 29 bases remained unmatched. The CDR3 has 21 amino acids. CDR3 loop: CASSRPPRLGKGAGDLVEQFF. The CDR3 nucleotides are TGCGCCAGCAGTCGTCCCCCGCGCCTTGGAAAAGGAGCGGGGGATCTGGTTGAGCAGTTCTTC.

The chain is built from TRBV30 and TRBJ2-2; D is undetermined. The V end lost 2 bases, the J end lost 2 bases, and 3 bases lay between the germline ends. The CDR3 is made up of 12 amino acids. Per germline, CDR1 GTSNPN and CDR2 SVGIG (reference sequence). Here the CDR3 DNA reads TGTGCCTGGAGTCCTAACACCGGGGAGCTGTTTTTT. Translated, it gives CAWSPNTGELFF.

This clone was observed once. This chain uses TRBV11-2 with TRBJ1-1, with 8 bases lining up with TRBD1. Germline V lookup: CDR1 SGHAT, CDR2 FQNNGV. The J segment lost 4 bases and the V segment lost 5 bases, leaving 9 bases of the junction unmatched. This CDR3 region has 15 residues. The CDR3 is CASSRSGQGATEAFF. CDR3 coding DNA: TGTGCCAGCAGCAGAAGTGGTCAGGGGGCCACTGAAGCTTTCTTT. Complete variable domain (other parts from reference TRBV11-2 and TRBJ1-1): EAGVAQSPRYKIIEKRQSVAFWCNPISGHATLYWYQQILGQGPKLLIQFQNNGVVDDSQLPKDRFSAERLKGVDSTLKIQPAKLEDSAVYLCASSRSGQGATEAFFGQGTRLTVV.

V gene TRBV19 combines with J gene TRBJ2-3; 8 nucleotides agree with TRBD2. V gave up 2 bases and J gave up 6 bases; unmatched junction bases: 7. This CDR3 region has 15 residues. Germline CDR1 reads LNHDA; CDR2 reads SQIVND (reference sequence). The CDR3, as DNA: TGTGCCAGTAGTATAAGTGGCGTAGCGGGGGATACGCAGTATTTT. It codes for CASSISGVAGDTQYF.

The chain carries TRBV5-5 and TRBJ2-2; the D gene is possibly TRBD2 (5 bases). V dropped 0 bases and J dropped 5 bases, with 8 bases sitting between them. Per germline, CDR1 SGHKS and CDR2 YYEKEE (reference sequence). The CDR3 length is 14 residues. In DNA form, the CDR3 reads TGTGCCAGCAGCTTGGTAGCGATAACCGGGGAGCTGTTTTTT. This translates into CASSLVAITGELFF.

V gene TRBV15 combines with J gene TRBJ1-2; D unclear. This CDR3 has 15 amino acids. The germline CDR1 and CDR2 sequences are LNHNV and YYDKDF (reference sequence). V was trimmed by 2 bases and J by 5 bases, leaving 15 bases between them. The DNA for the CDR3 is TGTGCCACCAGCAGATCGGTTTTGAGGCTATATGGCTACACCTTC. Translating gives CATSRSVLRLYGYTF.

This clone was counted a few times. The V gene is TRBV5-6, the J gene TRBJ1-3; D gene ambiguous. CDR1 is SGHDT, CDR2 YYEEEE, per germline. The CDR3 length is 13 residues. The V end lost 4 bases, the J end lost 2 bases, and 7 bases lay between the germline ends. The CDR3 is CASSLTAGNTIYF. The CDR3 coding sequence is TGTGCCAGCAGCCTCACAGCTGGAAACACCATATATTTT.

The rearrangement links TRBV6-6 to TRBJ1-1; D is possibly TRBD1 (6 bases). The CDR3 contains 15 residues. Germline CDR1 is MNHNY and CDR2 is SVGAGI (reference sequence). The germline V and J ends were trimmed by 4 bases and 3 bases, with 15 bases remaining between them. In nucleotides, the CDR3 is TGTGCCAGCAGTTCCCGGGACAAGGGGGACACTGAAGCTTTCTTT. Translating it yields CASSSRDKGDTEAFF.

This clone was observed a handful of times. CDR3 amino acids: CASSILAKNIQYF. The CDR3 nucleotides are TGTGCCAGCAGCATTCTAGCCAAAAACATTCAGTACTTC. The chain employs TRBV3-1 (or the pseudogene TRBV3-2) and TRBJ2-4; D unclear. Germline lookup yields CDR1 LGHDT and CDR2 YNNKEL (reference sequence). The CDR3 runs 13 residues. Trimming cost V 5 bases and J 0 bases, with 5 bases left between them.

As concerns this clone: Other DNA sequences in the sample encode the same CDR3. The rearrangement links TRBV7-9 to TRBJ2-3; possible D gene TRBD2, 5 bases. From germline, CDR1 is SEHNR and CDR2 FQNEAQ (reference sequence). This CDR3 spans 12 amino acids. Trimming cost V 4 bases and J 6 bases, with 8 bases left between them. The CDR3 sequence: CASSSPGDTQYF. The CDR3 DNA sequence: TGTGCCAGCAGCTCCCCGGGGGATACGCAGTATTTT.

V usage is TRBV5-8 and J usage is TRBJ2-1; D uncertain. V was trimmed by 0 bases and J by 1 base, leaving 5 bases between them. The CDR3 sequence is 14 residues long. From germline, CDR1 is SGHTS and CDR2 YDEGEE. The DNA of the CDR3 is TGTGCCAGCAGCTTGGCCAATTCCTACAATGAGCAGTTCTTC. This gives the protein CASSLANSYNEQFF.

V gene TRBV2 combines with J gene TRBJ1-5, with D unresolved. Germline lookup yields CDR1 SNHLY and CDR2 FYNNEI. The CDR3 has 15 amino acids. V was pared by 4 bases and J by 5 bases, with 15 bases between. CDR3 region: CASSVSGPRDQPQHF. The CDR3, as DNA: TGTGCCAGCAGTGTTTCGGGCCCGAGGGATCAGCCCCAGCATTTT.

This clone has just one count. The J gene is TRBJ1-2, the V gene TRBV4-1, with TRBD1 as a possible D gene (5 bases). The germline gives CDR1 MGHRA, CDR2 YSYEKL. This CDR3 has 15 residues. Trimming left V 4 bases short and J 0 bases short, with 12 bases between. The CDR3: CASSLSDSTNYGYTF. In nucleotides, the CDR3 is TGCGCCAGCAGCCTGAGTGACAGCACTAACTATGGCTACACCTTC.

The genes are TRBV11-2 and TRBJ2-1, with D maybe TRBD2 (6 bases). Germline CDR1 and CDR2: SGHAT and FQNNGV. The V gene lost 5 bases and the J gene lost 3 bases, with 23 bases spanning the gap. The CDR3 extends over 18 amino acids. DNA of the CDR3: TGTGCCAGCAGCCGGTGGGGAGCGGGTACCGGTAACTACAATGAGCAGTTCTTC. It translates to CASSRWGAGTGNYNEQFF.

The chain couples TRBV7-2 to TRBJ2-5; D possibly corresponds to TRBD1 (5 bases). V lost 3 bases, J lost 4 bases, and 12 bases lay in between. CDR3 length: 14 amino acids. Germline V gives CDR1 SGHTA, CDR2 FQGNSA. The CDR3 DNA reads TGTGCCAGCAGCTTCAAGGGGCGGCCAGAGACCCAGTACTTC. It translates to CASSFKGRPETQYF.

J is TRBJ1-5 and V is TRBV6-5; 12 nucleotides line up with TRBD1. Trimming removed 6 bases from V and 7 bases from J; junction bases left unmatched: 7. The CDR3 is made up of 15 amino acids. The V gene's germline CDR1 is MNHEY and CDR2 SVGAGI. CDR3 bases: TGTGCCAGCAGCAAGGGACAGGGGGCCCGGCAGCCCCAGCATTTT. Translated: CASSKGQGARQPQHF.

This clone was recorded only once. The chain combines TRBV20-1 with TRBJ1-5; D perhaps matches TRBD1 (6 bases). V dropped 3 bases and J dropped 0 bases, with 12 bases sitting between them. The length of the CDR3 is 15 residues. Germline CDR1 is DFQATT and CDR2 is SNEGSKA (reference sequence). The CDR3 reads CSASYGGLSNQPQHF. CDR3 nucleotide sequence: TGCAGTGCTAGTTATGGGGGCCTTAGCAATCAGCCCCAGCATTTT.

The V and J genes are TRBV7-9 and TRBJ1-1; D ambiguous. This CDR3 is built from 13 residues. Germline V lookup: CDR1 SEHNR, CDR2 FQNEAQ (reference sequence). V gave up 5 bases and J gave up 3 bases, with 10 bases separating them. The chain's CDR3 is CASSQSSYTEAFF. CDR3 nucleotide sequence: TGTGCCAGCAGCCAGTCTTCCTACACTGAAGCTTTCTTT.

On this clone itself: Sequence at one end of the junction differs from germline and may be a read error. J is TRBJ2-3 and V is TRBV9; 7 nucleotides align to TRBD2. The CDR3 has 16 amino acids. Germline V CDR1 and CDR2: SGDLS, YYNGEE. The CDR3 sequence is CASSVGDRGSRDTQYF. In DNA, the CDR3 is TGTGCCAGCAGCGTAGGGGATCGCGGGAGCAGAGATACGCAGTATTTT.